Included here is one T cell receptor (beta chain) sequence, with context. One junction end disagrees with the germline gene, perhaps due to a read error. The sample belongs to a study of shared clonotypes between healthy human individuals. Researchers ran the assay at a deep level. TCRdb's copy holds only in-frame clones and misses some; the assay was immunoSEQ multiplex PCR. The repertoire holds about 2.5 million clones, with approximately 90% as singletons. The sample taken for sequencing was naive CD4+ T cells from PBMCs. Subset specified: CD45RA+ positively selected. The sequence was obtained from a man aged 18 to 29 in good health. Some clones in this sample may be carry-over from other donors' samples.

CDR3 amino acids: CVSRSLPYEQYF. The CDR3 DNA reads TGTGTCAGCAGGTCCCTGCCCTACGAGCAGTACTTC. This chain joins TRBV6-5 and TRBJ2-7; D call uncertain. From germline, CDR1 is MNHEY and CDR2 SVGAGI. The length of the CDR3 is 12 residues.